What follows are 20 T cell receptor beta chains derived from one specimen sequenced in a study of T cell responses to AZD1222 COVID-19 vaccine. TCRdb's table, derived via immunoSEQ multiplex PCR, lists solely in-frame clones and lacks some. The sample lists roughly 140,000 clones; roughly nine tenths were seen once. Sequences were derived from peripheral blood, sampled 28 days after the second AZD1222 dose. The receptors derive from an adult who received the AZD1222 COVID-19 vaccine.

The rearrangement joins TRBV7-6 to TRBJ2-7; TRBD1 matches at 7 bases. J gave up 6 bases and V 5 bases, and 10 bases lay outside the gene matches. CDR1 and CDR2 (germline): SGHVS, FNYEAQ. The CDR3 has 14 residues. CDR3 bases: TGTGCCAGCAGCCAAACCGGGACAGAGGGCGAGCAGTACTTC. Translated: CASSQTGTEGEQYF.

V and J are TRBV7-2 and TRBJ1-1, with a tentative D call TRBD1 (6 bases). The CDR3 is 15 amino acids. Trimming removed 1 base at V and 0 bases at J, with 9 bases between. In germline, CDR1 is SGHTA, CDR2 FQGNSA. The CDR3 nucleotides read TGTGCCAGCAGCTTAGGACAGGTCATGAACACTGAAGCTTTCTTT. This gives the protein CASSLGQVMNTEAFF. The full variable domain, rest sourced from reference TRBV7-2 and TRBJ1-1, is GAGVSQSPSNKVTEKGKDVELRCDPISGHTALYWYRQSLGQGLEFLIYFQGNSAPDKSGLPSDRFSAERTGGSVSTLTIQRTQQEDSAVYLCASSLGQVMNTEAFFGQGTRLTVV.

This chain connects TRBV6-6 to TRBJ1-5, with TRBD1 matching over 8 bases. Germline V gene data show CDR1 as MNHNY and CDR2 as SVGAGI (reference sequence). The CDR3 runs to 13 residues. Trimming at V came to 10 bases and at J to 5 bases, leaving 7 bases not matched to a gene. The CDR3 nucleotides are TGTGCCACCCAGGGGGCGAGGGATCAGCCCCAGCATTTT. Translating gives CATQGARDQPQHF.

The chain combines TRBV30 with TRBJ1-2; D perhaps matches TRBD1 (6 bases). In germline, CDR1 is GTSNPN, CDR2 SVGIG (reference sequence). The V gene lost 2 bases and the J gene lost 4 bases, with 11 bases spanning the gap. The CDR3 sequence is 13 residues long. CDR3 bases: TGTGCCTGGAGTCAAGACAGGCGCTATGGCTACACCTTC. This encodes CAWSQDRRYGYTF.

CDR3 loop: CASSPAGKTGVYGYTF. CDR3 sequence (DNA): TGTGCCAGCAGCCCTGCCGGGAAAACCGGAGTCTATGGCTACACCTTC. The chain combines TRBV7-8 with TRBJ1-2; D remains unclear. V was trimmed by 5 bases and J by 4 bases, leaving 20 bases between them. The CDR3 spans 16 residues. From germline, CDR1 is SGHVS and CDR2 FQNEAQ.

The V and J genes are TRBV4-1 and TRBJ1-2, with TRBD1 matching over 7 bases. Unmatched junction bases numbered 12, after V lost 1 base and J lost 7 bases. The CDR3 runs 16 residues. Germline CDR1 MGHRA, CDR2 YSYEKL. The CDR3 region has the DNA TGCGCCAGCAGCCAAGTGGTCCGTGACAGGGACCCTGGCTACACCTTC. Encoded protein: CASSQVVRDRDPGYTF.

The gene calls are TRBV10-3 and TRBJ2-7, with 16 positions matching TRBD2. Germline V gene lookup returns CDR1 ENHRY and CDR2 SYGVKD. The V gene end was trimmed by 1 base and the J gene end by 5 bases; junction bases not matched to a gene: 2. The CDR3 consists of 16 residues. The CDR3 loop reads CAISEWGLAGGNEQYV. CDR3 sequence (DNA): TGTGCCATCAGTGAGTGGGGACTAGCGGGGGGGAACGAGCAGTACGTC.

This chain links TRBV10-3 with TRBJ2-1, with 9 positions matching TRBD1. The CDR3 is 14 amino acids. V dropped 10 bases and J dropped 6; count of bases not matched to a gene: 10. The V gene's germline CDR1 is ENHRY and CDR2 SYGVKD. In DNA, the CDR3 is TGTGCCACCGACCGGGACAGGGCTAGCAATGAGCAGTTCTTC. Its translation is CATDRDRASNEQFF.

The J gene is TRBJ2-6, the V gene TRBV6-1; a possible D gene is TRBD1 (5 bases). Between the trimmed V and J ends, which lost 3 bases and 0 bases, there was a span of 6 bases. This CDR3 is 15 amino acids long. Germline values: CDR1 MNHNS, CDR2 SASEGT. Here the CDR3 reads CASSETVSGANVLTF. The CDR3 DNA is TGTGCCAGCAGTGAGACAGTCTCTGGGGCCAACGTCCTGACTTTC.

The chain joins TRBV2 to TRBJ1-1; 11 bases fit TRBD1. The CDR3 consists of 16 residues. V shed 9 bases, J shed 0 bases, and the junction held 9 bases outside the gene matches. Germline-derived CDR1 and CDR2 are SNHLY and FYNNEI. In DNA, the CDR3 is TGTGCCAGGGGGCCGGGACAGGGGGAGTTGAACACTGAAGCTTTCTTT. Amino acids: CARGPGQGELNTEAFF.

This chain links TRBV28 with TRBJ2-7; the D gene is possibly TRBD2 (6 bases). Germline-derived CDR1 and CDR2 are MDHEN and SYDVKM. This CDR3 contains 11 residues. V lost 6 bases to trimming and J lost 9 bases, with 12 bases between them. CDR3 sequence: CASSTTSRQYF. CDR3 DNA sequence: TGTGCCAGCAGCACGACTAGTCGGCAGTACTTC.

To note about this clone: Other DNA sequences in the sample encode the same CDR3. CDR3 in DNA: TGCAGCGTCGACAGGGGTGGGGAGACCCAGTACTTC. This codes for CSVDRGGETQYF. The chain couples TRBV29-1 to TRBJ2-5, with 8 bases identical to TRBD1. The CDR3 is 12 amino acids. CDR1 and CDR2 from the germline V gene are SQVTM and ANQGSEA. The ends lost 6 bases at V and 5 bases at J; junction bases unmatched: 5.

The chain couples TRBV28 to TRBJ1-1; D ambiguous. The length of the CDR3 is 15 residues. The germline V gene has CDR1 MDHEN and CDR2 SYDVKM. V lost 4 bases and J lost 8, with 20 bases in between. Here the CDR3 DNA reads TGTGCCAGCAGTTCCCCCCCAGGAGGCTCCTTAGAAGCTTTCTTT. Translating gives CASSSPPGGSLEAFF.

This chain uses TRBV2 with TRBJ2-5; D might be TRBD2 (7 bases). The CDR3 length is 14 residues. V lost 1 base and J 6 bases, leaving 12 bases between the germline ends. Per germline, CDR1 SNHLY and CDR2 FYNNEI. CDR3 sequence reads: CASSEEGGHKTQYF. As DNA, the CDR3 is TGTGCCAGCAGTGAAGAGGGGGGGCACAAGACCCAGTACTTC.

The chain is built from TRBV30 and TRBJ2-7, with 8 bases matching TRBD1. Germline CDR1 reads GTSNPN; CDR2 reads SVGIG (reference sequence). The CDR3 extends over 15 amino acids. J gave up 4 bases and V 1 base, and 9 bases lay outside the gene matches. The chain's CDR3 is CAWSGTGKMAYEQYV. DNA for the CDR3: TGTGCCTGGAGTGGGACAGGGAAGATGGCGTACGAGCAGTACGTC.

The chain has TRBV28 and TRBJ1-2; the D gene is possibly TRBD1 (6 bases). The V end lost 6 bases, the J end lost 4 bases, and 12 bases lay between the germline ends. The CDR3 has 13 residues. Germline V lookup: CDR1 MDHEN, CDR2 SYDVKM. Written as DNA, the CDR3 is TGTGCCAGCAGGTCGGGGGCTCTCTATGGCTACACCTTC. Amino acids: CASRSGALYGYTF.

This CDR3 reads CASRGTGTYEQYF. In DNA, the CDR3 is TGTGCCAGCAGGGGGACAGGGACCTACGAGCAGTACTTC. This chain connects TRBV27 to TRBJ2-7, with 9 bases aligning to TRBD1. CDR3 size: 13 residues. Germline V gives CDR1 MNHEY, CDR2 SMNVEV (reference sequence). After removal of 6 bases from V and 2 bases from J, the junction contained 2 bases not matched to a gene.

The chain carries TRBV7-2 and TRBJ2-4; 9 bases match TRBD1. The CDR3 loop spans 14 amino acids. Trimming cost V 5 bases and J 6 bases; bases outside gene matches: 5. Germline V gene sequence: CDR1 SGHTA, CDR2 FQGNSA. CDR3 nucleotide sequence: TGTGCCAGCAGCCGGGACAGGGAGCGAAACATTCAGTACTTC. Its translation: CASSRDRERNIQYF.

The V gene is TRBV18, the J gene TRBJ1-2, with TRBD1 matching over 10 bases. The CDR3 length is 15 residues. The ends lost 3 bases at V and 4 bases at J; junction bases unmatched: 5. Germline loops: CDR1 KGHSH, CDR2 LQKENI. DNA of the CDR3: TGTGCCAGCTCACCCGACAGGGGGCAAGCCTATGGCTACACCTTC. Its protein is CASSPDRGQAYGYTF.

The V gene is TRBV4-2, the J gene TRBJ1-6, with 9 nucleotides matching TRBD1. The CDR3 length is 16 residues. The germline gives CDR1 LGHNA, CDR2 YNFKEQ. The junction had 13 bases not matched to a gene; V was cut back by 2 bases and J by 14 bases. The CDR3 spells CASSQLTGGGGGTLHF. As DNA, the CDR3 is TGTGCCAGCAGCCAACTGACAGGGGGTGGTGGTGGTACCCTCCACTTT.